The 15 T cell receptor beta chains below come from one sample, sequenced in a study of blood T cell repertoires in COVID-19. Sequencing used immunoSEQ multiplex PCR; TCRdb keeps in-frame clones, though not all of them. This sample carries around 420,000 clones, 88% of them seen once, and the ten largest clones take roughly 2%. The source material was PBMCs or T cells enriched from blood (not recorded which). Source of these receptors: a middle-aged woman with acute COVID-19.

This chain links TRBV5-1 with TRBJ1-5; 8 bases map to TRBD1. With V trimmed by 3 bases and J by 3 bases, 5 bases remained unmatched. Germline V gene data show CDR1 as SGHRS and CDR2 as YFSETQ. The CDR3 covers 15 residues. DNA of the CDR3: TGCGCCAGCAGCTCCGGACAGGGCCCCAATCAGCCCCAGCATTTT. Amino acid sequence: CASSSGQGPNQPQHF.

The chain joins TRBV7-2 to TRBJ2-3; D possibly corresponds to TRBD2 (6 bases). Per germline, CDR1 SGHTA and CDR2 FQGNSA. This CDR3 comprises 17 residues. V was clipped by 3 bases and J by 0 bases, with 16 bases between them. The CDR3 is CASSLGLGGASTDTQYF. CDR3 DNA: TGTGCCAGCAGCTTGGGTTTGGGCGGGGCAAGCACAGATACGCAGTATTTT.

This CDR3 is CAWSTGLDQPQHF. In DNA, the CDR3 is TGTGCCTGGAGTACGGGGTTAGATCAGCCCCAGCATTTT. The genes are TRBV30 and TRBJ1-5; the D is unclear. Germline CDR1 reads GTSNPN; CDR2 reads SVGIG (reference sequence). The CDR3 totals 13 residues. Trimming pared 2 bases from V and 5 bases from J, leaving 10 bases between.

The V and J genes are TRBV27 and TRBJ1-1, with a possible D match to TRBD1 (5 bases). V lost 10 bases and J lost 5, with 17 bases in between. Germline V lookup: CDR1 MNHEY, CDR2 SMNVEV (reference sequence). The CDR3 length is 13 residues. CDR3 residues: CATSFTRGTEAFF. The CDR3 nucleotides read TGTGCCACTTCCTTCACACGGGGGACTGAAGCTTTCTTT.

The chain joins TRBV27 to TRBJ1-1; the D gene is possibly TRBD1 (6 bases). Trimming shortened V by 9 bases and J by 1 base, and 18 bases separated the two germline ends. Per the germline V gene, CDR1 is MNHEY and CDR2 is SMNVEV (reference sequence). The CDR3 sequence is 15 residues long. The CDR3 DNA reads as TGTGCCAGTATGGCCAGACAGGCTCCGAACACTGAAGCTTTCTTT. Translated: CASMARQAPNTEAFF.

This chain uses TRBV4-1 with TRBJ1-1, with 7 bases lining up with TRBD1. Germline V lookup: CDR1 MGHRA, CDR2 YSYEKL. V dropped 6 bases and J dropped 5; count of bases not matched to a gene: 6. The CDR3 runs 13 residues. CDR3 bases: TGCGCCAGCAGACATACAGGGGAAACTGAAGCTTTCTTT. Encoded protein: CASRHTGETEAFF.

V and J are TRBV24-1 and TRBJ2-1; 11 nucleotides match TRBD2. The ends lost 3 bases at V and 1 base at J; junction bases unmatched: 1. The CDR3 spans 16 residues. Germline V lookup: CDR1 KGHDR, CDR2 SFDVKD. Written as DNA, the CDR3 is TGTGCCACCAGTGATGGACTAGCGGGTTCCTACAATGAGCAGTTCTTC. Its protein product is CATSDGLAGSYNEQFF.

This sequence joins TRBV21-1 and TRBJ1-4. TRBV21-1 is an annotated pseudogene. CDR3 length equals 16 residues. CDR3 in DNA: TGTGCCAGCAGCAAAGAAGGGCGGGGAGTAGGTGAAAAACTGTTTTTT. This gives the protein CASSKEGRGVGEKLFF.

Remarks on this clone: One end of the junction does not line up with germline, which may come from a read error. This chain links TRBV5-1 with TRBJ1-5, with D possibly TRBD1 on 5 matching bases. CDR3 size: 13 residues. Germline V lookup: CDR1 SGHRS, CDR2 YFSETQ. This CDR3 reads CASRLDNNQPQHF. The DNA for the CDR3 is TGCGCCAGCAGGTTGGACAATAATCAGCCCCAGCATTTT.

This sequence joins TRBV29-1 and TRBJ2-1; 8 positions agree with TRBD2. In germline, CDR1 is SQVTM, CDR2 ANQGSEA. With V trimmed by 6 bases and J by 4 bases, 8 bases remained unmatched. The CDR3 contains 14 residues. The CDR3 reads CSVAGGGMYNEQFF. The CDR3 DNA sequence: TGCAGCGTAGCCGGGGGGGGCATGTACAATGAGCAGTTCTTC.

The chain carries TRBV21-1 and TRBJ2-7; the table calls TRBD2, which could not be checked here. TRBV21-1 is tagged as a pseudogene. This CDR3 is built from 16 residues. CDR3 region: CASSNLGSGGNYEQYF. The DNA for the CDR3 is TGTGCCAGCAGCAATCTTGGAAGCGGGGGGAACTACGAGCAGTACTTC.

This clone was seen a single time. This chain's CDR3 is CASSLATGELFF. The CDR3 DNA reads TGTGCCAGCAGCTTGGCAACCGGGGAGCTGTTTTTT. This sequence joins TRBV5-4 and TRBJ2-2; D gene uncertain. Germline values: CDR1 SGHNT, CDR2 YYREEE (reference sequence). The V and J ends lost 0 bases and 5 bases respectively, with 2 bases between them. The CDR3 is 12 amino acids.

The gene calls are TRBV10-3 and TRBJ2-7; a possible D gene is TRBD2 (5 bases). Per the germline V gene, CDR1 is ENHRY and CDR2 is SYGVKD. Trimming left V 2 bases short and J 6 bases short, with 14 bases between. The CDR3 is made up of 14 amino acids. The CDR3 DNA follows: TGTGCCATCAGTGAGAAGGAGGTAGGGTCCGAGCAGTACTTC. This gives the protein CAISEKEVGSEQYF.

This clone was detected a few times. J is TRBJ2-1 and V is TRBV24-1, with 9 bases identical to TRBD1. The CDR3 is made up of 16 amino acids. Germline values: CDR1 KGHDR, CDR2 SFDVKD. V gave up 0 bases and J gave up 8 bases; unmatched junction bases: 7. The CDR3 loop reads CATSDLTGGKPHEQFF. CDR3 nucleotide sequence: TGTGCCACCAGTGATTTGACAGGGGGCAAACCCCATGAGCAGTTCTTC.

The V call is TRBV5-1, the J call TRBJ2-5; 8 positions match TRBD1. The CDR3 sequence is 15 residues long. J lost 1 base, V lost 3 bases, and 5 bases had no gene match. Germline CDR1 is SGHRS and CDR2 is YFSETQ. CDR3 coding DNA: TGCGCCAGCAGCTCCCGACAGGGGACCCAAGAGACCCAGTACTTC. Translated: CASSSRQGTQETQYF.